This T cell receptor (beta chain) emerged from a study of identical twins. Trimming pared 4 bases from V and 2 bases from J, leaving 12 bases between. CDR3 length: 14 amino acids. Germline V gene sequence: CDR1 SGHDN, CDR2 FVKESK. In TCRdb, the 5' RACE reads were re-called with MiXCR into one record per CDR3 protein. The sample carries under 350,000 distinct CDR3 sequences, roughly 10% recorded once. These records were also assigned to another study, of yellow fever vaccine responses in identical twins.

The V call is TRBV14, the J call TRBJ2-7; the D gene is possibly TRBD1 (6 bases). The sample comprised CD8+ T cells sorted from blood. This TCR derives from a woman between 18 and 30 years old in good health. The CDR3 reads CASSPHRDAYEQYF. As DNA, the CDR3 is TGTGCCAGCAGCCCCCACAGGGATGCCTACGAGCAGTACTTC.